A selection of T cell receptor beta chains follows, all from one sample in a study of shared clonotypes between healthy human individuals. The repertoire was sequenced with immunoSEQ multiplex PCR; TCRdb's copy has only in-frame clones and lacks some. The table records 2 million to 2.5 million clones, 85% to 95% of them present only once. The material sequenced was naive CD4+ T cells from PBMCs. The receptor set was obtained from a man aged 18 to 29 in good health. Some clones in this sample may be carry-over from other donors' samples. Each CDR3 is given with its conserved first and last residue. D genes are given only for firm matches. Only part of the rows carry a size: once, few, many, or a class if the clone is expanded.

v_call	d_call	clone_size	j_call	cdr3_nt	cdr3_aa
TRBV10-2	-	-	TRBJ1-1	TGCGCCAGCAGAACCGGTGGGGGGTTCACTGAAGCTTTCTTT	CASRTGGGFTEAFF
TRBV2	-	once	TRBJ2-2	TGTGCCAGCAGCGCGGCCGGGGAGCTGTTTTTT	CASSAAGELFF
TRBV25-1	TRBD1	-	TRBJ2-7	TGTGCCAGCAGCGGACAGGGGGTCTACGAGCAGTACTTC	CASSGQGVYEQYF
TRBV9	TRBD1	-	TRBJ1-2	TGTGCCAGCAGCCCGGACAGGGGCCACTATGGCTACACCTTC	CASSPDRGHYGYTF
TRBV7-9	-	-	TRBJ2-1	TGTGCCAGCAGCCCCCGAGACTACTCCTACAATGAGCAGTTCTTC	CASSPRDYSYNEQFF
TRBV7-2	-	-	TRBJ2-7	TGTGCCAGCAGCTTATTAGGCAGGAGCTACGAGCAGTACTTC	CASSLLGRSYEQYF
TRBV28	-	-	TRBJ1-3	TGTGCCAGCAAACCGTCGGGGGGCCCCGGAAACACCATATATTTT	CASKPSGGPGNTIYF
TRBV7-8	TRBD1	-	TRBJ2-7	TGTGCCAGCAGCTTAGCGGGGACAGGGGGGTCCTACGAGCAGTACTTC	CASSLAGTGGSYEQYF
TRBV19	TRBD2	-	TRBJ2-1	TGTGCCAGTAGTATAACCACAGGAGCGGGAGGCGTAGAGCAGTTCTTC	CASSITTGAGGVEQFF
TRBV10-2	TRBD1	-	TRBJ2-2	TGCGCCAGTCGGGACAGGGGGAGGACCGGGGAGCTGTTTTTT	CASRDRGRTGELFF
TRBV5-6	-	once	TRBJ1-2	TGTGCCAGCAGCTTGGGGCGGCTAGCTAACTATGGCTACACCTTC	CASSLGRLANYGYTF
TRBV6-5	-	-	TRBJ2-5	TGTGCCAGCAGTTACCGCACAGGCTCTCAAGAGACCCAGTACTTC	CASSYRTGSQETQYF
TRBV19	TRBD1	-	TRBJ2-7	TGTGCCAGTAGCCCGTGGGGGACAGGGACCTACGAGCAGTACTTC	CASSPWGTGTYEQYF
TRBV10-1	TRBD1	-	TRBJ2-2	TGCGCCAGCAGTTTAGGGGGCGCGGGCACCGGGGAGCTGTTTTTT	CASSLGGAGTGELFF
TRBV5-1	-	-	TRBJ2-5	TGCGCCAGCAGCTTGGAGCAGTCCCGGGGGAAAGAGACCCAGTACTTC	CASSLEQSRGKETQYF
TRBV19	-	-	TRBJ2-2	TGTGCCAGTAGGGACACAAACACCGGGGAGCTGTTTTTT	CASRDTNTGELFF
TRBV28	-	-	TRBJ1-1	TGTGCCAGCCGCTCCCTCTCGAACACTGAAGCTTTCTTT	CASRSLSNTEAFF
TRBV27	TRBD2	once	TRBJ2-2	TGTGCCAGCAGTCCCTCCGGGACTAGGAACACCGGGGAGCTGTTTTTT	CASSPSGTRNTGELFF
TRBV7-2	TRBD1	-	TRBJ2-7	TGTGCCAGCAGCACCTCTAGGGACAGGGGTTACGAGCAGTACTTC	CASSTSRDRGYEQYF
TRBV2	TRBD1	-	TRBJ1-2	TGTGCCAGCAGTGGCCGACAGGGGGCGCATGGCTACACCTTC	CASSGRQGAHGYTF
TRBV7-8	TRBD1	-	TRBJ1-2	TGTGCCAGCAGCTTCCAGGACAGGGGGCAAGGCTACACCTTC	CASSFQDRGQGYTF
TRBV5-1	-	-	TRBJ2-7	TGCGCCAGCAGCACCAACTCGGGACCTTACGAGCAGTACTTC	CASSTNSGPYEQYF
TRBV14	TRBD2	once	TRBJ2-2	TGTGCCAGCAGCCTCGGACTAGCGGGGACCGGGGAGCTGTTTTTT	CASSLGLAGTGELFF
TRBV27	TRBD2	once	TRBJ2-7	TGTGCCAGCAGTTTCTCACCTAGCGGGACATACGAGCAGTACTTC	CASSFSPSGTYEQYF
TRBV2	-	few	TRBJ1-1	TGTGCCAGCAGTGAACCGTCAGGGGACACTGAAGCTTTCTTT	CASSEPSGDTEAFF
TRBV5-4	-	once	TRBJ2-5	TGTGCCAGCAGCTTGTCGGACGGACAAGAGACCCAGTACTTC	CASSLSDGQETQYF
TRBV28	-	once	TRBJ1-2	TGTGCCAGCAGTTATGGGGCTAACTATGGCTACACCTTC	CASSYGANYGYTF
TRBV7-9	-	-	TRBJ1-2	TGTGCCAGCAGCTTAGAAGGGACCGAAGCCTACTACACCTTC	CASSLEGTEAYYTF
TRBV28	TRBD1	-	TRBJ1-5	TGTGCCAGCAGTCTACCCACCGACAGGGAAAGCAATCAGCCCCAGCATTTT	CASSLPTDRESNQPQHF
TRBV5-1	-	few	TRBJ1-1	TGCGCCAGCAGCTTGACCGGACGGCTCAACACTGAAGCTTTCTTT	CASSLTGRLNTEAFF
TRBV7-8	TRBD2	-	TRBJ2-1	TGTGCCAGCAGTCCCCAAAGCGGGAGTGGCTACAATGAGCAGTTCTTC	CASSPQSGSGYNEQFF
TRBV28	TRBD1	-	TRBJ1-4	TGTGCCAGCAGTTTTTACAGGGGCAATGAAAAACTGTTTTTT	CASSFYRGNEKLFF
TRBV11-2	-	once	TRBJ2-7	TGTGCCAGCAGCGAGACCGGGACAAGCGAGCAGTACTTC	CASSETGTSEQYF
TRBV6-1	-	-	TRBJ1-2	TGTGCCAGCAGGGGGTCTAACTATGGCTACACCTTC	CASRGSNYGYTF
TRBV15	-	-	TRBJ2-7	TGTGCCACCGGACAGTTCTCCTACGAGCAGTACTTC	CATGQFSYEQYF
TRBV6-5	TRBD2	-	TRBJ2-1	TGTGCCAGCAGTTACGGCGGGCTAGCGGGAGCTGAGCAGTTCTTC	CASSYGGLAGAEQFF
TRBV19	TRBD2	-	TRBJ2-5	TGTGCCAGTAGTGGTGTGGGGCTAGCGGAAGAGACCCAGTACTTC	CASSGVGLAEETQYF